This T cell receptor (beta chain) was obtained from a study of shared clonotypes between healthy human individuals. Study at large: The donors, a couple of women and three men, were aged 18 to 49. CD4 naive cells filled three plates per donor, CD4 memory three, CD8 naive two and CD8 memory one.

V dropped 1 base and J dropped 1; count of bases not matched to a gene: 6. Germline V CDR1 and CDR2: LGHNA, YNFKEQ. The CDR3 is 16 amino acids. The assay was immunoSEQ multiplex PCR, and TCRdb's table has in-frame clones only and misses some. This table holds roughly 1,500,000 clones, approximately 98.5% found once. The donors were adults (healthy and HIV-negative) with no recent acute infections or vaccinations. Donors, without exception, were Caucasian adults residing in Nashville, Tennessee. The sequence was obtained from a man under 40 in good health. The specimen sequenced was naive CD4+ T cells sorted from blood. Subset given: CD45RA+ positively selected. The chain is built from TRBV4-2 and TRBJ2-7; 8 bases are a match to TRBD2. In nucleotides, the CDR3 is TGTGCCAGCAGCCAAGTTTTGTCTAGCGGGTCCTACGAGCAGTACTTC. Its translation is CASSQVLSSGSYEQYF.